This T cell receptor beta chain was retrieved from a study of early T cells in non-severe SARS-CoV-2 infection. Study summary: RNA in bulk from unsorted whole blood was sequenced, and chains were unpaired.

Broader study findings: Anti-spike CD8 specificities were favored by VDJdb matching, whose results missed private and CD4 specificities.

Unique molecular identifiers (one per individual cDNA molecule) were attached. One entry per CDR3 protein results from TCRdb running MiXCR on the 5' RACE reads. Here the sample spans tens of thousands of distinct CDR3 sequences, approximately 12% being singletons. Germline values: CDR1 SGDLS, CDR2 YYNGEE. Trimming at V came to 5 bases and at J to 4 bases, leaving 8 bases not matched to a gene. There are 14 residues in the CDR3. As to this clonotype: Its antigen is not identified.

The specimen sequenced was whole blood. This rearrangement joins TRBV9 to TRBJ1-2, with TRBD1 matching 7 bases. This TCR derives from an adult who was a healthcare worker with PCR-confirmed SARS-CoV-2 infection or an uninfected control (not recorded which). The CDR3 coding sequence is TGTGCCAGCAGAGAGACAGGGCGATCCTATGGCTACACCTTC. Translation: CASRETGRSYGYTF.